A single sample gave rise to the 18 T cell receptor beta chains below, sequenced in a study of blood T cell repertoires in COVID-19. Generated by immunoSEQ multiplex PCR, the TCRdb table keeps only in-frame clones and is missing some. The data hold about 40,000 clones, with 88% observed a single time. Source material: peripheral blood. The receptors here all came from a woman in her 70s with acute or convalescent COVID-19.

The V and J genes are TRBV7-9 and TRBJ2-1; TRBD2 matches at 12 bases. From germline, CDR1 is SEHNR and CDR2 FQNEAQ (reference sequence). V lost 4 bases to trimming and J lost 4 bases; unmatched junction nucleotides: 2. This CDR3 is built from 15 residues. Here the CDR3 DNA reads TGTGCCAGCAGCTCCGGACTAGCGGGGTACAATGAGCAGTTCTTC. It translates to CASSSGLAGYNEQFF.

The genes are TRBV19 and TRBJ1-2; D might be TRBD1 (5 bases). Germline lookup yields CDR1 LNHDA and CDR2 SQIVND (reference sequence). The length of the CDR3 is 14 residues. Trimming stripped 6 bases from V and 5 bases from J, with 16 bases between. CDR3 residues: CASSPLDMSYGYTF. Written as DNA, the CDR3 is TGTGCCAGTAGCCCCCTGGACATGTCATATGGCTACACCTTC.

The rearrangement joins TRBV10-3 to TRBJ2-1; 9 bases line up with TRBD2. Trimming removed 7 bases from V and 8 bases from J; junction bases left unmatched: 9. The CDR3 is 14 amino acids. Germline assignment: CDR1 ENHRY and CDR2 SYGVKD. CDR3 nucleotide sequence: TGTGCCATCACGGAGCGGGAGGACAAATATGAGCAGTTCTTC. Translation gives CAITEREDKYEQFF.

The chain couples TRBV7-2 to TRBJ2-3; tentatively, D is TRBD1 (5 bases). Germline assignment: CDR1 SGHTA and CDR2 FQGNSA. The CDR3 covers 13 residues. The V end was cut by 5 bases, the J end by 2 bases, with 8 bases between. The CDR3 loop reads CASSRGPTDTQYF. CDR3 in DNA: TGTGCCAGCAGCAGGGGCCCCACAGATACGCAGTATTTT.

This chain connects TRBV30 to TRBJ1-2; no firm D call. The CDR3 has 13 residues. Germline V gene data show CDR1 as GTSNPN and CDR2 as SVGIG (reference sequence). V was trimmed by 2 bases and J by 0 bases, leaving 7 bases between them. The CDR3 DNA reads TGTGCCTGGAGTCCCACAACTAACTATGGCTACACCTTC. This sequence encodes CAWSPTTNYGYTF. The full variable domain, completed using reference TRBV30 and TRBJ1-2, is SQTIHQWPATLVQPVGSPLSLECTVEGTSNPNLYWYRQAAGRGLQLLFYSVGIGQISSEVPQNLSASRPQDRQFILSSKKLLLSDSGFYLCAWSPTTNYGYTFGSGTRLTVV.

V and J are TRBV18 and TRBJ2-1; 11 positions match TRBD1. CDR3 size: 16 residues. V shed 6 bases, J shed 6 bases, and the junction held 10 bases outside the gene matches. The germline gives CDR1 KGHSH, CDR2 LQKENI. CDR3 protein: CASSDFGQGAGNEQFF. CDR3 DNA sequence: TGTGCCAGCTCGGACTTCGGACAGGGGGCGGGCAATGAGCAGTTCTTC.

V usage is TRBV28 and J usage is TRBJ2-7; D possibly corresponds to TRBD2 (6 bases). This CDR3 contains 11 residues. The V gene lost 6 bases and the J gene lost 4 bases, with 7 bases spanning the gap. Germline lookup yields CDR1 MDHEN and CDR2 SYDVKM. This CDR3 is CASSGGYEQYV. The DNA for the CDR3 is TGTGCCAGCAGCGGGGGATACGAGCAGTACGTC.

The count of this clone is one. V is TRBV4-1 and J is TRBJ2-1, with TRBD1 identical over 10 bases. Germline V gene sequence: CDR1 MGHRA, CDR2 YSYEKL. Germline trimming cut 3 bases from V and 9 bases from J; bases unmatched to any gene: 8. CDR3 length: 15 amino acids. CDR3 coding DNA: TGCGCCAGCAGCCAGGGGGGGACAGGGGCGGTTGAGCAGTTCTTC. The encoded protein is CASSQGGTGAVEQFF.

This chain connects TRBV7-2 to TRBJ1-5; the D is unclear. This CDR3 spans 15 amino acids. The germline V and J ends were trimmed by 1 base and 6 bases, with 13 bases remaining between them. Germline values: CDR1 SGHTA, CDR2 FQGNSA. The CDR3 sequence is CASSLDYGSGQPQHF. The CDR3 DNA sequence: TGTGCCAGCAGCTTAGATTACGGGTCCGGTCAGCCCCAGCATTTT.

This chain links TRBV7-9 with TRBJ2-1; 13 bases agree with TRBD2. J lost 8 bases, V lost 5 bases, and 9 bases had no gene match. The V gene's germline CDR1 is SEHNR and CDR2 FQNEAQ (reference sequence). This CDR3 has 16 residues. Written as DNA, the CDR3 is TGTGCCAGCAGCCCATCTTGGACTAGCGGGAGTCATGAGCAGTTCTTC. Its translation: CASSPSWTSGSHEQFF.

The V call is TRBV6-5, the J call TRBJ1-2; D call uncertain. In germline, CDR1 is MNHEY, CDR2 SVGAGI. V gave up 8 bases and J gave up 4 bases, with 11 bases separating them. The CDR3 has 12 amino acids. CDR3 DNA: TGTGCCAGCCTTTGGAGCCCCTATGGCTACACCTTC. Its translation: CASLWSPYGYTF.

V and J are TRBV18 and TRBJ2-3; 11 nucleotides match TRBD2. Losses at the gene ends were 1 base for V and 5 bases for J; bases not matched to a gene: 11. The CDR3 is made up of 18 amino acids. Germline V gives CDR1 KGHSH, CDR2 LQKENI. This CDR3 reads CASSPQLAGARGIDTQYF. CDR3 DNA: TGTGCCAGCTCACCACAACTAGCGGGGGCCAGGGGAATAGATACGCAGTATTTT.

V gene TRBV7-9 combines with J gene TRBJ2-3, with 9 bases fitting TRBD2. The germline CDR1 and CDR2 sequences are SEHNR and FQNEAQ (reference sequence). V shed 0 bases, J shed 4 bases, and the junction held 5 bases outside the gene matches. The CDR3 is 16 amino acids. CDR3 nucleotide sequence: TGTGCCAGCAGCTTAGCGCTTAGCGGGAGATCAGATACGCAGTATTTT. Amino acids: CASSLALSGRSDTQYF.

V and J are TRBV7-8 and TRBJ2-5; D may be TRBD1 (6 bases). This CDR3 has 12 amino acids. Trimming shortened V by 4 bases and J by 10 bases, and 13 bases separated the two germline ends. CDR1 is SGHVS, CDR2 FQNEAQ, per germline. The CDR3 protein is CASSSDPGHQYF. DNA for the CDR3: TGTGCCAGCAGCTCAGACCCGGGACACCAGTACTTC.

The V call is TRBV6-5, the J call TRBJ2-6; 7 positions agree with TRBD1. The CDR3 runs 15 residues. CDR1 is MNHEY and CDR2 is SVGAGI in the germline V gene. Trimming took 4 bases from V and 2 from J; bases not matched to a gene: 2. The CDR3 spells CASSSGTAGANVLTF. The DNA of the CDR3 is TGTGCCAGCAGTTCCGGGACAGCTGGGGCCAACGTCCTGACTTTC.

The V and J genes are TRBV7-9 and TRBJ1-2; perhaps TRBD1 as D (5 bases). Germline V lookup: CDR1 SEHNR, CDR2 FQNEAQ (reference sequence). CDR3 length equals 14 residues. V was pared by 7 bases and J by 6 bases, with 18 bases between. The CDR3 nucleotides read TGTGCCAGCACCCTCCAGGGTTTGCTCGATGGCTACACCTTC. This codes for CASTLQGLLDGYTF.

This chain joins TRBV24-1 and TRBJ2-2; 14 bases align to TRBD2. This CDR3 comprises 17 residues. V trimming: 6 bases; J trimming: 6 bases; junction bases outside the gene matches: 8. Germline V gives CDR1 KGHDR, CDR2 SFDVKD. CDR3 bases: TGTGCCACCAGTCGGGCAGGGACTAGCGGGAGCCCCGGGGAGCTGTTTTTT. Its protein is CATSRAGTSGSPGELFF.

The chain combines TRBV18 with TRBJ2-3; 7 bases are shared with TRBD1. The V gene's germline CDR1 is KGHSH and CDR2 LQKENI. This CDR3 comprises 14 residues. Trimming removed 9 bases from V and 4 bases from J; junction bases left unmatched: 10. The CDR3, as DNA: TGTGCCAGTTCCGTACAGGGGATTCCAGATACGCAGTATTTT. Its protein is CASSVQGIPDTQYF.